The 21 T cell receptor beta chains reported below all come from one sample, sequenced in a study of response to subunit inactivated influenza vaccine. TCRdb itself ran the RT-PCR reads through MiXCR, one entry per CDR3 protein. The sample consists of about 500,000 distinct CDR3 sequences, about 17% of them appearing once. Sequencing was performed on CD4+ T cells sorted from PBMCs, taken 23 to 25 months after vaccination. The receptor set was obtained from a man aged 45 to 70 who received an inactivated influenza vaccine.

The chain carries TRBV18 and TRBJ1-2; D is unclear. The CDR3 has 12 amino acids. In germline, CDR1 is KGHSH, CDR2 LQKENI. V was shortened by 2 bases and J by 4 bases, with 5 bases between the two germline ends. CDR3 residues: CASSPKSYGYTF. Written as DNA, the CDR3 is TGTGCCAGCTCACCAAAAAGCTATGGCTACACCTTC.

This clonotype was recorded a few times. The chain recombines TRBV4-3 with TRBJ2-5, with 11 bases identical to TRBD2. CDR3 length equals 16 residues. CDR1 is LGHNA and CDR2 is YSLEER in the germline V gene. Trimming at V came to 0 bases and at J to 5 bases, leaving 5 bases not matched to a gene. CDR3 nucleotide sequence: TGCGCCAGCAGCCAAGATATACTAGCGGGGGAGGAGACCCAGTACTTC. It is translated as CASSQDILAGEETQYF.

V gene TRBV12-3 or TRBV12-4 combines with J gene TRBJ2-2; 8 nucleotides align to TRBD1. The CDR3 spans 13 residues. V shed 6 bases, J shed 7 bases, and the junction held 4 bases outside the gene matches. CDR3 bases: TGTGCCAGCAGAAGGACAGGGTTCGGGGAGCTGTTTTTT. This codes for CASRRTGFGELFF.

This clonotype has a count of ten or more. CDR3 residues: CASSYSRGNQPQHF. The CDR3 DNA reads as TGTGCCAGCAGTTACTCGAGGGGTAATCAGCCCCAGCATTTT. The chain is built from TRBV6-5 and TRBJ1-5, with a tentative D call TRBD1 (5 bases). This CDR3 spans 14 amino acids. Trimming shortened V by 0 bases and J by 4 bases, and 7 bases separated the two germline ends. Per germline, CDR1 MNHEY and CDR2 SVGAGI.

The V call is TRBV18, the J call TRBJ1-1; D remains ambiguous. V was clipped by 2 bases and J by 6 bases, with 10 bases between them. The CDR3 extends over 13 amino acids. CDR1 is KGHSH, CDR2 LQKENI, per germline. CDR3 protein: CASSPSPPAEAFF. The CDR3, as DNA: TGTGCCAGCTCACCAAGTCCCCCAGCTGAAGCTTTCTTT.

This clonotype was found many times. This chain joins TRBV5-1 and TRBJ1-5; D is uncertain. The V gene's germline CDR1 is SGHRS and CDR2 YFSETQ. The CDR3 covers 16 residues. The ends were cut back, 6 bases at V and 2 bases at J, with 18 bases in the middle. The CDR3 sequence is CASNDTPGNCNQPQHF. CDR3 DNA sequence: TGCGCCAGCAACGACACCCCGGGGAATTGCAATCAGCCCCAGCATTTT.

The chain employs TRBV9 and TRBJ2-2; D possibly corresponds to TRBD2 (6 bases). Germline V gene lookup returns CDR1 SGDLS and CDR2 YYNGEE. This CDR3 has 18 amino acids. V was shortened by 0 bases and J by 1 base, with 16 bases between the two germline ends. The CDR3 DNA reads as TGTGCCAGCAGCGTAGAATTAGGAGCGGGCCGGAACACCGGGGAGCTGTTTTTT. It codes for CASSVELGAGRNTGELFF.

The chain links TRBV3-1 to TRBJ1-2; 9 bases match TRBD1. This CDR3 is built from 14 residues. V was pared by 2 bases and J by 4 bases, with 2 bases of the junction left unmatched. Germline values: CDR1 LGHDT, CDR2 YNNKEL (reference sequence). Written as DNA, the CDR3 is TGTGCCAGCAGCCAACAGACAGGGGGCTATGGCTACACCTTC. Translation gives CASSQQTGGYGYTF.

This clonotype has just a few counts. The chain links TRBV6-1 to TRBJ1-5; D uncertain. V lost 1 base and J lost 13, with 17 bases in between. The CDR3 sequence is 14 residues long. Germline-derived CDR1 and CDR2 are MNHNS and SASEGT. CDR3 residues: CASSEVASLLSQHF. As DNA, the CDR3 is TGTGCCAGCAGTGAAGTTGCCAGTTTGCTTTCTCAGCATTTT.

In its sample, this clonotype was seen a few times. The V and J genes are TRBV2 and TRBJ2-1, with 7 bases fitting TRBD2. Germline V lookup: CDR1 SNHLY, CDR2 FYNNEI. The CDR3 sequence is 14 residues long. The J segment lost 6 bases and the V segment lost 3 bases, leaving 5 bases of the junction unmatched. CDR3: CASSDLGGSNEQFF. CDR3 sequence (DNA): TGTGCCAGCAGTGATCTCGGCGGGAGCAATGAGCAGTTCTTC.

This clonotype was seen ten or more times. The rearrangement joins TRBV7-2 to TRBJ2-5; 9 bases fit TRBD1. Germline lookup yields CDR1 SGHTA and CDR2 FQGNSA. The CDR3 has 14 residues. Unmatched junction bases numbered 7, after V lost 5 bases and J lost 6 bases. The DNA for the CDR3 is TGTGCCAGCAGCAAAGGGACAGGGTTGCAGACCCAGTACTTC. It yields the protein CASSKGTGLQTQYF.

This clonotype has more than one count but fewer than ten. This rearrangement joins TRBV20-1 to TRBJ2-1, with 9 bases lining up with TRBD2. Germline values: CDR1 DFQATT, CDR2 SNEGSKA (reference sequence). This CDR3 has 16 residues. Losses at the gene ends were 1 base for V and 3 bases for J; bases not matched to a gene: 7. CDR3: CSARVGGGGVYNEQFF. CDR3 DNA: TGCAGTGCTAGAGTAGGTGGCGGGGGGGTCTACAATGAGCAGTTCTTC.

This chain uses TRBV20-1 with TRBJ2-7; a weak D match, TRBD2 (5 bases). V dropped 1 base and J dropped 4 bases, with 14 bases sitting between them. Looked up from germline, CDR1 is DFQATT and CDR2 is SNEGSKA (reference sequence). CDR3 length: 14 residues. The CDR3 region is CSARVGEFPYEQYF. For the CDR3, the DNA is TGCAGTGCTAGAGTGGGAGAGTTCCCGTACGAGCAGTACTTC.

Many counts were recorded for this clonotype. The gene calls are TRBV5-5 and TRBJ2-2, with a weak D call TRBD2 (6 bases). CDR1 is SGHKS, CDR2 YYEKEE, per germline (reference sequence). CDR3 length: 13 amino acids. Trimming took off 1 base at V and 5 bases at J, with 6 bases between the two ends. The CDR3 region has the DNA TGTGCCAGCAGCTTGCGGGAGACCGGGGAGCTGTTTTTT. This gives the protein CASSLRETGELFF.

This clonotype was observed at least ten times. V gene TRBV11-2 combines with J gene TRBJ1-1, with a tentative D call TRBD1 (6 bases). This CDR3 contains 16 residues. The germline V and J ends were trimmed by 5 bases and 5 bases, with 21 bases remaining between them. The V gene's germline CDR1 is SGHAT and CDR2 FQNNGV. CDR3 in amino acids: CASSPRLGGGGTEAFF. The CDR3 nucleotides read TGTGCCAGCAGCCCCCGTCTCGGGGGCGGAGGTACTGAAGCTTTCTTT.

The CDR3 here is CASKEGGGKLFF. For the CDR3, the DNA is TGTGCCAGCAAGGAGGGCGGTGGCAAACTGTTTTTT. The J gene is TRBJ1-4, the V gene TRBV6-5; D gene unclear. This CDR3 is 12 amino acids long. Trimming removed 7 bases at V and 11 bases at J, with 14 bases between. CDR1 MNHEY and CDR2 SVGAGI come from the germline V gene.

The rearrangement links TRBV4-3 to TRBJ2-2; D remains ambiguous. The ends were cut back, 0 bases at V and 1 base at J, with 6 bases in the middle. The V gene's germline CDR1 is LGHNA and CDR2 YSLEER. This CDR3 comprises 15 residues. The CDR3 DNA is TGCGCCAGCAGCCAAGACGCTCTGAACACCGGGGAGCTGTTTTTT. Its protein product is CASSQDALNTGELFF.

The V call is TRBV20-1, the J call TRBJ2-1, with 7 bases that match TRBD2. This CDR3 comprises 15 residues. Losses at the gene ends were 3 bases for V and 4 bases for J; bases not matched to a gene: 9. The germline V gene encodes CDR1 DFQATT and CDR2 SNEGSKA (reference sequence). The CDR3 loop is CSASQASGTYNEQFF. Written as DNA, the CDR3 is TGCAGTGCTAGCCAGGCTAGCGGAACTTACAATGAGCAGTTCTTC.

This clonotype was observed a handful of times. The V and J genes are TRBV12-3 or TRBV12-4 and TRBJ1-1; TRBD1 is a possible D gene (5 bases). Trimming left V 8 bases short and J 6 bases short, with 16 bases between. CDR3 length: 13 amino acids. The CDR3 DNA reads TGTGCCAGCGATGCAGGGTGGAAGGCTGAAGCTTTCTTT. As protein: CASDAGWKAEAFF.

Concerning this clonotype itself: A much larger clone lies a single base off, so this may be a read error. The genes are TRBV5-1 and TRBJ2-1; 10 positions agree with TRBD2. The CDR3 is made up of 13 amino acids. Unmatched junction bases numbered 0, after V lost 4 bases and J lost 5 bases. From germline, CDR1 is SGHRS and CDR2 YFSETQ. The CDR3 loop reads CASSTSGDNEQFF. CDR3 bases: TGCGCCAGCAGCACTAGCGGGGACAATGAGCAGTTCTTC.

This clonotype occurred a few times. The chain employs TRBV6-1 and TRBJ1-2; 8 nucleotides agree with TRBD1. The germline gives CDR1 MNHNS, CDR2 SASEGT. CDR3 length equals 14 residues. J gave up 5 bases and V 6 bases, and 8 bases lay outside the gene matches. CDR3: CASRAGTGTYGYTF. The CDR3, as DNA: TGTGCCAGCAGGGCCGGGACAGGAACGTATGGCTACACCTTC.